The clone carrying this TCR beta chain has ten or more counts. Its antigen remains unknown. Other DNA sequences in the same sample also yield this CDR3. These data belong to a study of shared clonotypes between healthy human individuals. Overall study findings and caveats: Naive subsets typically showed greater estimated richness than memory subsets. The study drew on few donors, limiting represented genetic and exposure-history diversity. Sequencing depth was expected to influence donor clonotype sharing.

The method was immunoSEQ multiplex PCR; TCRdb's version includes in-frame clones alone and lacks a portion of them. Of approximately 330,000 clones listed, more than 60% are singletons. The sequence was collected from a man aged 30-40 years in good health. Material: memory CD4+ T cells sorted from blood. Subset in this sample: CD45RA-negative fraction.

This chain's CDR3 is CASRRLAGGSYEQYF. CDR3 sequence (DNA): TGTGCCAGCAGGCGACTAGCGGGAGGTTCCTACGAGCAGTACTTC. This chain links TRBV27 with TRBJ2-7; 13 nucleotides agree with TRBD2. The CDR3 contains 15 residues. The V gene's germline CDR1 is MNHEY and CDR2 SMNVEV (reference sequence). With V trimmed by 6 bases and J by 1 base, 3 bases remained unmatched.